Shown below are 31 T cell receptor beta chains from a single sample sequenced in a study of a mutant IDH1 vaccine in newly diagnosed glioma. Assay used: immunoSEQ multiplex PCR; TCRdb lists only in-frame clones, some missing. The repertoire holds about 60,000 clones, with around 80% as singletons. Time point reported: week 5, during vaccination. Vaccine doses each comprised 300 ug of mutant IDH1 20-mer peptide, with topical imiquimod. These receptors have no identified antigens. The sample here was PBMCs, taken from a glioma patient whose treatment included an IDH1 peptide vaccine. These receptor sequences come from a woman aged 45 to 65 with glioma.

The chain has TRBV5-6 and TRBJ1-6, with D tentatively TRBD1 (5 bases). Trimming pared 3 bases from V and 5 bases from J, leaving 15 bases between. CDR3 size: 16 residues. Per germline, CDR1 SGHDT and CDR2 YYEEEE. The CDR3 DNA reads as TGTGCCAGCAGCTGGTTCGGGACCGATAATAATTCACCCCTCCACTTT. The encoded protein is CASSWFGTDNNSPLHF.

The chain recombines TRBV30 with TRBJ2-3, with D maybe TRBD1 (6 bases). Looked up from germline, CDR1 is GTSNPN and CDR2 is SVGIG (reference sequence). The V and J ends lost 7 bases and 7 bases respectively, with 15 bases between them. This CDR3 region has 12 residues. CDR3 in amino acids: CAFSRGSNTQYF. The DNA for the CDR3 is TGTGCCTTCTCCAGGGGTTCTAATACGCAGTATTTT. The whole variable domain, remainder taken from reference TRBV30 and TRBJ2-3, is SQTIHQWPATLVQPVGSPLSLECTVEGTSNPNLYWYRQAAGRGLQLLFYSVGIGQISSEVPQNLSASRPQDRQFILSSKKLLLSDSGFYLCAFSRGSNTQYFGPGTRLTVL.

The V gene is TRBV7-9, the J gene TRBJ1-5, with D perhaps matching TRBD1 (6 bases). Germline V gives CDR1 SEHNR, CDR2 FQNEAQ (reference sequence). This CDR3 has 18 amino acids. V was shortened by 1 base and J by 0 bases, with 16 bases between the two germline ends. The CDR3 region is CASSLGGGGQTSNQPQHF. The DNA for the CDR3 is TGTGCCAGCAGCTTAGGGGGTGGGGGACAAACTAGCAATCAGCCCCAGCATTTT.

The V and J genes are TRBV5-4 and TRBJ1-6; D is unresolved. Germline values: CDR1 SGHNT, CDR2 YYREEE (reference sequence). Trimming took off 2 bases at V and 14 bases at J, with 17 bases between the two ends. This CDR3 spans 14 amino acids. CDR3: CASSFGGAEGALHF. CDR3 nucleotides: TGTGCCAGCAGCTTCGGAGGAGCCGAGGGTGCCCTCCACTTT.

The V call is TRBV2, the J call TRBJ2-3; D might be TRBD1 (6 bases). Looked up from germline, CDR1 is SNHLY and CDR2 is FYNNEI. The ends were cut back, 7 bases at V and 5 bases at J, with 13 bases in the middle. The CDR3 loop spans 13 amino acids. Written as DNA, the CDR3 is TGTGCCAGCACCCGGGACATAAAAGATACGCAGTATTTT. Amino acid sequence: CASTRDIKDTQYF.

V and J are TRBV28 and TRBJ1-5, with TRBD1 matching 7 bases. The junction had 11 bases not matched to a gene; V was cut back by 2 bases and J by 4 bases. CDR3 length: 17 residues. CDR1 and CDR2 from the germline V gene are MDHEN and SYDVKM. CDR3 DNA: TGTGCCAGCAGTTTAATGGGGGGACAGTCCCTAAATCAGCCCCAGCATTTT. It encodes CASSLMGGQSLNQPQHF.

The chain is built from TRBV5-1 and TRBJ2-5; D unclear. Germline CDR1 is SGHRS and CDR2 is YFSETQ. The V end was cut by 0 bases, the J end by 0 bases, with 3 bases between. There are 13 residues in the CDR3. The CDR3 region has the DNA TGCGCCAGCAGCTTGGACAACCAAGAGACCCAGTACTTC. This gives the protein CASSLDNQETQYF.

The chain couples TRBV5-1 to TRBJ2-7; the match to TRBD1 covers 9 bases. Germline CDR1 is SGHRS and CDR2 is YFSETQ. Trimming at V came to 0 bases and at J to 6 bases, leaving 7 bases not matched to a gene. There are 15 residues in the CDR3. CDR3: CASSLGGQGGGEQYF. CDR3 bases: TGCGCCAGCAGCTTGGGGGGACAGGGTGGTGGCGAGCAGTACTTC.

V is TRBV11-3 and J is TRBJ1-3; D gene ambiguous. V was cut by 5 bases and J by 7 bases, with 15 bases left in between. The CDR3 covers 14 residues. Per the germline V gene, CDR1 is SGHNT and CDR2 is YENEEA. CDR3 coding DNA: TGTGCCAGCAGCCCGAGGGAGAAGGTGAACACCATATATTTT. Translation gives CASSPREKVNTIYF.

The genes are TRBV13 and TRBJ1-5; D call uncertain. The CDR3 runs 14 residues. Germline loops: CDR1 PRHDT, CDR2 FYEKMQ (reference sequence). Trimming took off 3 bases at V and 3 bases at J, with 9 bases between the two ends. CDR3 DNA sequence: TGTGCCAGCAGCTTTGGAGGGATCAATCAGCCCCAGCATTTT. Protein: CASSFGGINQPQHF.

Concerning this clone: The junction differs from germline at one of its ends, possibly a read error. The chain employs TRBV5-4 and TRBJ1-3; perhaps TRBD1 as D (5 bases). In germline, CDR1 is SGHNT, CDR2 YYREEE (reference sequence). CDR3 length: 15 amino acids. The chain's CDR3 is CASSLALGPGNTIYF. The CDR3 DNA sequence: TGTGCCAGCAGTTTGGCCCTGGGGCCTGGAAACACCATATATTTT.

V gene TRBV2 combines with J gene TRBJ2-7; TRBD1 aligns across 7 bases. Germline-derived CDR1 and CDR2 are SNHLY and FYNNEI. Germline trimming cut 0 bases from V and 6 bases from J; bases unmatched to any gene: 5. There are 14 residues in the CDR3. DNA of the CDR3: TGTGCCAGCAGTGAAGCAGGTACAGGGGTCGAGCAGTACTTC. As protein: CASSEAGTGVEQYF.

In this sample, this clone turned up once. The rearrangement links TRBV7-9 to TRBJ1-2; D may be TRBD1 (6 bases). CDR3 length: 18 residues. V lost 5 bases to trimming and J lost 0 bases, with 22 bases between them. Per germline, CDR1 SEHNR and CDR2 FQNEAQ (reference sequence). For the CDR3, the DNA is TGTGCCAGCAGCCCCACCCAGGGACAATCAGCTCCTAACTATGGCTACACCTTC. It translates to CASSPTQGQSAPNYGYTF.

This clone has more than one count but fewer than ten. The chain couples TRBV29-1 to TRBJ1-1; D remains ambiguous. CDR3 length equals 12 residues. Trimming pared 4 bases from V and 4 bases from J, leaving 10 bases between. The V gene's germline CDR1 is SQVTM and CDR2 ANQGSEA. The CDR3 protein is CSVVVISTEAFF. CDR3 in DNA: TGCAGCGTTGTGGTGATAAGCACTGAAGCTTTCTTT.

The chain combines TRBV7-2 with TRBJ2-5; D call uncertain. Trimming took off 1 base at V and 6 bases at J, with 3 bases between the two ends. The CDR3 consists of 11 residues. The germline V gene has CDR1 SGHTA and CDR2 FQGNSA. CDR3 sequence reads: CASSLEKTQYF. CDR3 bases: TGTGCCAGCAGCTTAGAAAAGACCCAGTACTTC.

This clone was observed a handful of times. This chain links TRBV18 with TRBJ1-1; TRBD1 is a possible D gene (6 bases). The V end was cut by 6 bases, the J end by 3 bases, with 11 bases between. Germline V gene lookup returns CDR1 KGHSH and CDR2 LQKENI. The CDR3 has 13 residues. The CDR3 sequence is CASSLRGDTEAFF. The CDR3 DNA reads TGTGCCAGCTCGCTGAGGGGGGACACTGAAGCTTTCTTT.

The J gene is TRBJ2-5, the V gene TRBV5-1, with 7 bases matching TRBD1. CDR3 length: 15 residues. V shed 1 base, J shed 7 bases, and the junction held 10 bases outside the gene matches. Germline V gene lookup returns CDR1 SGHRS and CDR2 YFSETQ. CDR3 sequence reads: CASSLIQGWDRTQYF. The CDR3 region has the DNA TGCGCCAGCAGCTTGATACAGGGGTGGGATAGGACCCAGTACTTC.

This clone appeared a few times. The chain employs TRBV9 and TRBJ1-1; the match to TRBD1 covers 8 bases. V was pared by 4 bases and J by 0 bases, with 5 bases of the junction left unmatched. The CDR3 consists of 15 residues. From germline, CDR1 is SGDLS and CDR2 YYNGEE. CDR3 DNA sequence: TGTGCCAGCAGCCCTACAGGGGGATTGAACACTGAAGCTTTCTTT. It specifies CASSPTGGLNTEAFF.

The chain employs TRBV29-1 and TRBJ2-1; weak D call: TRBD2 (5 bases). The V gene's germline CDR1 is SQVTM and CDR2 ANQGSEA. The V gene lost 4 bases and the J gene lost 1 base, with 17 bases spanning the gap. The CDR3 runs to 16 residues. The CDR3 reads CSVGAGKGRSYNEQFF. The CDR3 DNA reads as TGCAGCGTTGGGGCGGGCAAAGGAAGGTCCTACAATGAGCAGTTCTTC.

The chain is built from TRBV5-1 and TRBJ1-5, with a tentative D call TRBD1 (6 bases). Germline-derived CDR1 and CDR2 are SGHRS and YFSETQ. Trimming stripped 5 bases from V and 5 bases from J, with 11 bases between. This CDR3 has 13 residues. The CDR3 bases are TGCGCCAGCAGATTAGGGGGGGATCAGCCCCAGCATTTT. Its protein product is CASRLGGDQPQHF. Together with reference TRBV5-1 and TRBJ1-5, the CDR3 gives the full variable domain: KAGVTQTPRYLIKTRGQQVTLSCSPISGHRSVSWYQQTPGQGLQFLFEYFSETQRNKGNFPGRFSGRQFSNSRSEMNVSTLELGDSALYLCASRLGGDQPQHFGDGTRLSIL.

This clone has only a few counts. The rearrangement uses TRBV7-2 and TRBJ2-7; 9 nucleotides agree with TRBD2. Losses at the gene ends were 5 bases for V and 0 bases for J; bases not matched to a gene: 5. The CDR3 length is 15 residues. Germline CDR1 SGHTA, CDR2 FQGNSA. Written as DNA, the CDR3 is TGTGCCAGCAGCCTCACTAGCGGGCTCTCCTACGAGCAGTACTTC. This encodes CASSLTSGLSYEQYF. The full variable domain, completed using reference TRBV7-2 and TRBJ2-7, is GAGVSQSPSNKVTEKGKDVELRCDPISGHTALYWYRQSLGQGLEFLIYFQGNSAPDKSGLPSDRFSAERTGGSVSTLTIQRTQQEDSAVYLCASSLTSGLSYEQYFGPGTRLTVT.

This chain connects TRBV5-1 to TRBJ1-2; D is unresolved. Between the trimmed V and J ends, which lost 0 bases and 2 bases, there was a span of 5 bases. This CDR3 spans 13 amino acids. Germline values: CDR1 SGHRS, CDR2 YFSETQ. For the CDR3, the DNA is TGCGCCAGCAGCTTGGCTCAGAACTATGGCTACACCTTC. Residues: CASSLAQNYGYTF. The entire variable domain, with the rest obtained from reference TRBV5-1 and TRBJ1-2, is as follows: KAGVTQTPRYLIKTRGQQVTLSCSPISGHRSVSWYQQTPGQGLQFLFEYFSETQRNKGNFPGRFSGRQFSNSRSEMNVSTLELGDSALYLCASSLAQNYGYTFGSGTRLTVV.

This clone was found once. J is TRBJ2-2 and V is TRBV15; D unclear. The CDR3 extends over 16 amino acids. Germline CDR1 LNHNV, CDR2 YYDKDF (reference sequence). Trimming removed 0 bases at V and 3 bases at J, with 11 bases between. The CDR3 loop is CATSRDRVEHTGELFF. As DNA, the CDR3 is TGTGCCACCAGCAGAGATCGGGTCGAGCACACCGGGGAGCTGTTTTTT.

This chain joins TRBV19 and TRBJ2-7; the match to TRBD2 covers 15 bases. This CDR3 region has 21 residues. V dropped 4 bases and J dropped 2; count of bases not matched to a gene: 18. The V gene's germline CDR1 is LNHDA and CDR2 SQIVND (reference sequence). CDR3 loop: CASSKSSTGTSGGSITYEQYF. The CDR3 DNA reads TGTGCCAGTAGTAAATCCTCAACCGGGACTAGCGGGGGGTCTATCACCTACGAGCAGTACTTC.

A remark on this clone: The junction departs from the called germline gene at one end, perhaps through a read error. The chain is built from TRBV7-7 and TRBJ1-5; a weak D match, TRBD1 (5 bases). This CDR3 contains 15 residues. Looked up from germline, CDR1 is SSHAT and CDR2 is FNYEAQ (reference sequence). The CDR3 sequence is CASNGAQGGNQPQHF. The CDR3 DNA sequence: TGTGCTAGCAACGGCGCCCAGGGCGGCAATCAGCCCCAGCATTTT.

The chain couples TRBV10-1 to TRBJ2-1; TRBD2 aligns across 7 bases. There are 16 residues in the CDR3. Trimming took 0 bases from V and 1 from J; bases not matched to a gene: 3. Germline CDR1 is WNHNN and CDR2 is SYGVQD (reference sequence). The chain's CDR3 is CASSESASGSYNEQFF. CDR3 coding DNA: TGCGCCAGCAGTGAGTCGGCTAGCGGTTCCTACAATGAGCAGTTCTTC.

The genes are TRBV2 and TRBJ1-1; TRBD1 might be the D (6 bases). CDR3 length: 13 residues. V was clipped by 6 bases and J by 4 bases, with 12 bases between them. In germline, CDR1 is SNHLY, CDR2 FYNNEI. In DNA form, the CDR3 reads TGTGCCAGCAGGGCACAGGGACCCACTGAAGCTTTCTTT. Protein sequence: CASRAQGPTEAFF.

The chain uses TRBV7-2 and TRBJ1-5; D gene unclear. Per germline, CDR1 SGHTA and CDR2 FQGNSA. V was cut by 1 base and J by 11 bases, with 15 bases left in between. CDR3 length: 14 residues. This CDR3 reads CASSLVAPERAQHF. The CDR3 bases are TGTGCCAGCAGCTTAGTGGCCCCCGAGCGGGCCCAGCATTTT. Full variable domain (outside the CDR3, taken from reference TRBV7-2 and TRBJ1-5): GAGVSQSPSNKVTEKGKDVELRCDPISGHTALYWYRQSLGQGLEFLIYFQGNSAPDKSGLPSDRFSAERTGGSVSTLTIQRTQQEDSAVYLCASSLVAPERAQHFGDGTRLSIL.

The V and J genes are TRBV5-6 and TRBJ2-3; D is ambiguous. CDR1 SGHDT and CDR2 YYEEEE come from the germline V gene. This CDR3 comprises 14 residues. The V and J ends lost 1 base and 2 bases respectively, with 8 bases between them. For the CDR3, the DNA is TGTGCCAGCAGCTTGTTTCAGATCACAGATACGCAGTATTTT. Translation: CASSLFQITDTQYF.

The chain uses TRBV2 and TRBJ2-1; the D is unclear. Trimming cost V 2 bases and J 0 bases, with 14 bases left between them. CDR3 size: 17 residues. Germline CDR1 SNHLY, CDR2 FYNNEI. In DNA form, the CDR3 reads TGTGCCAGCAGTGAATTTGGAGCAGCTAGCTCCTACAATGAGCAGTTCTTC. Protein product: CASSEFGAASSYNEQFF.

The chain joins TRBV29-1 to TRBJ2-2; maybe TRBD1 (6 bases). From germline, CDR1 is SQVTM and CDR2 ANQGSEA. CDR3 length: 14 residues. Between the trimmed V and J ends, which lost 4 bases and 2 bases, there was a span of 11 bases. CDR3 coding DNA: TGCAGCGTTGGGCAGGGGCGTAACACCGGGGAGCTGTTTTTT. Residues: CSVGQGRNTGELFF.